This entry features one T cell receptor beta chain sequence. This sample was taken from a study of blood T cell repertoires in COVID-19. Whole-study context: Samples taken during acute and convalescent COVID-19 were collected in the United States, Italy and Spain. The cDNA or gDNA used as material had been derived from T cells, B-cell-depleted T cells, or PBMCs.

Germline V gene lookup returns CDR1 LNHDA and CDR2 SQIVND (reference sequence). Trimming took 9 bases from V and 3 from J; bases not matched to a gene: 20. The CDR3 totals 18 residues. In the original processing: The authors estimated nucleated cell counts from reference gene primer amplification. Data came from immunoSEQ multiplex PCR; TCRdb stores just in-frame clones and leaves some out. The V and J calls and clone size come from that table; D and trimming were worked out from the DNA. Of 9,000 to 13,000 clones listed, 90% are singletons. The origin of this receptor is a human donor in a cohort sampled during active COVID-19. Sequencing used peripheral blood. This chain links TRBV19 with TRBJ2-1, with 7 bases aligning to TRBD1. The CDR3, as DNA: TGTGCCAGCCATCCCATCCCGCCGACAGGGTTGGTCTACAATGAGCAGTTCTTC. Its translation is CASHPIPPTGLVYNEQFF.